This is a list of T cell receptor beta chains from one sample in a study of PD-1 blockade in classical Hodgkin lymphoma. TCRdb keeps only in-frame clones here, not all; method: immunoSEQ multiplex PCR. Of about 28,000 clones listed, over 75% are singletons. Specimen: CD4+ T cells from blood, collected before the fourth cycle of nivolumab. These receptors were obtained from a human donor with classical Hodgkin lymphoma. Each CDR3 is given with its conserved first and last residue. Each record gives: J gene, D gene, clone size, V gene, CDR3 protein, CDR3 DNA. A D gene is named only where the DNA matches it firmly. Not every row has a clone size; where given, it reads once, few, many or a size class.

TRBJ1-2	-	-	TRBV28	CASSLSGPLYGYTF	TGTGCCAGCAGTTTATCGGGGCCCCTCTATGGCTACACCTTC
TRBJ1-2	TRBD1	-	TRBV5-4	CASSYGQGGGYTF	TGTGCCAGCAGCTACGGACAGGGAGGCGGCTACACCTTC
TRBJ2-3	TRBD2	-	TRBV7-9	CASSTSGESTDTQYF	TGTGCCAGCAGCACTAGCGGGGAAAGCACAGATACGCAGTATTTT
TRBJ2-3	-	-	TRBV21-1	CASTLGSSDTDTQYF	TGTGCCAGCACCCTAGGGTCTAGCGACACAGATACGCAGTATTTT
TRBJ2-1	TRBD2	-	TRBV4-2	CASSQVSGTRAYNEQFF	TGTGCCAGCAGCCAAGTCTCCGGGACTAGGGCCTACAATGAGCAGTTCTTC
TRBJ2-3	-	-	TRBV5-1	CASSLEGTSWPDLTDTQYF	TGCGCCAGCAGCTTGGAGGGGACATCATGGCCCGACCTCACAGATACGCAGTATTTT
TRBJ2-7	TRBD2	-	TRBV4-3	CASSQDYASQLAGLISYEQYF	TGCGCCAGCAGCCAAGATTACGCAAGCCAACTAGCGGGTCTTATCTCCTACGAGCAGTACTTC
TRBJ2-3	-	once	TRBV7-9	CASSLRESTDTQYF	TGTGCCAGCAGCTTACGGGAAAGCACAGATACGCAGTATTTT
TRBJ2-3	-	-	TRBV27	CASSLVAPTDTQYF	TGTGCCAGCAGTTTAGTGGCCCCCACAGATACGCAGTATTTT
TRBJ2-5	-	-	TRBV19	CASSMRLPGAAETQYF	TGTGCCAGTAGTATGAGACTCCCCGGGGCAGCAGAGACCCAGTACTTC
TRBJ2-3	-	-	TRBV18	CASSPSRSRAQYF	TGTGCCAGCTCACCATCTAGGAGCAGGGCGCAGTATTTT
TRBJ2-3	TRBD1	-	TRBV13	CASRDRQGVDTQYF	TGTGCCAGCAGAGATAGGCAGGGGGTGGATACGCAGTATTTT
TRBJ1-3	-	-	TRBV11-3	CASSQISGNTIYF	TGTGCCAGCAGCCAGATCTCTGGAAACACCATATATTTT
TRBJ1-2	TRBD1	-	TRBV6-1	CASSENPGTAYGYTF	TGTGCCAGCAGTGAAAACCCCGGGACAGCCTATGGCTACACCTTC
TRBJ2-7	TRBD1	-	TRBV23-1	CASSQSRTGSYEQYF	TGCGCCAGCAGTCAATCCCGGACAGGCTCCTACGAGCAGTACTTC
TRBJ1-2	-	few	TRBV5-1	CASSLDVSSGPYGYTF	TGCGCCAGCAGCTTGGATGTCAGCTCGGGCCCATATGGCTACACCTTC
TRBJ1-3	-	-	TRBV30	CAWSVPIRYRAGNTIYF	TGTGCCTGGAGTGTCCCAATCCGATACAGGGCTGGAAACACCATATATTTT
TRBJ2-5	-	-	TRBV28	CASSLDVSGPQYF	TGTGCCAGCAGTTTAGATGTCTCCGGGCCCCAGTACTTC
TRBJ2-3	-	-	TRBV5-1	CASSSGSTDTQYF	TGCGCCAGCAGCTCGGGAAGCACAGATACGCAGTATTTT
TRBJ1-3	-	-	TRBV9	CASSPGWGAGNTIYF	TGTGCCAGCAGCCCTGGGTGGGGGGCTGGAAACACCATATATTTT
TRBJ2-7	-	-	TRBV6-5	CASTRSGTSEQYF	TGTGCCAGCACCCGCTCGGGGACCTCCGAGCAGTACTTC